This TCR beta chain came from a study of blood T cell repertoires in COVID-19. Study at large: Samples came from the United States, Italy and Spain, spanning acute and convalescent COVID-19. PBMCs, B-cell-depleted T cells, or T cells provided the cDNA or gDNA that made up the material.

Original processing methods: Scientists estimated how many nucleated cells there were by amplifying reference gene primers. The method was immunoSEQ multiplex PCR; TCRdb's version includes in-frame clones alone and lacks a portion of them. The V and J calls and the clone size are those of that table, but D and trimming were determined from the DNA. This sample yields 300,000 to 400,000 clones, of which more than 85% are seen a single time; roughly 1% belongs to the top ten. Participants, roughly 18 to 100 years old, spanned 25 or so US areas. This clone appeared a single time. The sequenced material came from PBMCs or T cells enriched from blood (not recorded which). This receptor was identified in a woman aged 30 to 39 who had recovered from COVID-19.

The CDR3 is CAWSYRDRGVAFF. The CDR3 DNA is TGTGCCTGGAGTTACCGGGACAGGGGGGTAGCTTTCTTT. The chain combines TRBV30 with TRBJ1-1; TRBD1 matches 11 bases. Germline CDR1 is GTSNPN and CDR2 is SVGIG (reference sequence). After removal of 2 bases from V and 10 bases from J, the junction contained 6 bases not matched to a gene. The CDR3 runs to 13 residues.